Listed here is a single T cell receptor (beta chain). This specimen belongs to a study of blood T cell repertoires in COVID-19. Generated by immunoSEQ multiplex PCR, the TCRdb table keeps only in-frame clones and is missing some. The data hold around 340,000 clones, with about nine tenths observed a single time. V lost 10 bases to trimming and J lost 4 bases, with 16 bases between them. Germline V gives CDR1 MNHEY, CDR2 SVGAGI. The CDR3 totals 14 residues. The sequenced sample was peripheral blood. The chain couples TRBV6-5 to TRBJ2-2, with D tentatively TRBD1 (5 bases). The sequence was obtained from a woman aged 55-69 years with COVID-19, enrolled during active disease. CDR3 bases: TGTGCCATCACGAAGGGGCCGAGCACCGGGGAGCTGTTTTTT. Translation: CAITKGPSTGELFF.